The 11 T cell receptor beta chains reported below all come from one sample, sequenced in a study of T cell repertoires in cytomegalovirus infection. Their antigens remain unidentified. TCRdb reprocessed the reads with MiXCR, giving one entry per CDR3 protein. The top ten clones hold around a quarter of a sample with about 51,000 distinct CDR3 sequences, over 15% of them seen once. Source: CD8+ T cells from cultured PBMCs, taken from culture after CMV antigen stimulation. The receptors were gathered from a human donor in good health (CMV status not recorded). Some clones in this sample may be carry-over from other donors' samples.

This clonotype has ten or more counts. The chain carries TRBV7-2 and TRBJ2-7, with D perhaps TRBD1 (5 bases). From germline, CDR1 is SGHTA and CDR2 FQGNSA. The CDR3 totals 14 residues. The V and J ends lost 5 bases and 0 bases respectively, with 11 bases between them. The CDR3: CASSLGHGSYEQYF. DNA for the CDR3: TGTGCCAGCAGCCTTGGACACGGCTCCTACGAGCAGTACTTC.

The chain employs TRBV6-6 and TRBJ1-1, with TRBD1 identical over 7 bases. J gave up 3 bases and V 0 bases, and 1 base lay outside the gene matches. The CDR3 has 14 residues. Per germline, CDR1 MNHNY and CDR2 SVGAGI (reference sequence). The CDR3 sequence: CASSYSTGYTEAFF. The CDR3 DNA reads TGTGCCAGCAGTTACTCGACAGGGTACACTGAAGCTTTCTTT.

DNA for the CDR3: TGCGCCAGCAGCCCTAGGGGGGGGGGTTATAACCGCGAGCAGTTCTTC. It encodes CASSPRGGGYNREQFF. V is TRBV4-3 and J is TRBJ2-1; maybe TRBD2 (7 bases). Germline V CDR1 and CDR2: LGHNA, YSLEER. The germline V and J ends were trimmed by 4 bases and 10 bases, with 23 bases remaining between them. The CDR3 runs to 16 residues.

This clonotype appeared a few times. CDR3 nucleotide sequence: TGTGCCAGCAGCTTAGCTGAATGGAACACTGAAGCTTTCTTT. It yields the protein CASSLAEWNTEAFF. V gene TRBV7-6 combines with J gene TRBJ1-1; D is uncertain. Looked up from germline, CDR1 is SGHVS and CDR2 is FNYEAQ. The CDR3 is 14 residues long. V was trimmed by 0 bases and J by 1 base, leaving 6 bases between them.

This clonotype was seen a handful of times. This sequence joins TRBV4-2 and TRBJ2-7; 8 nucleotides match TRBD2. CDR3 size: 14 residues. CDR1 is LGHNA, CDR2 YNFKEQ, per germline. V shed 5 bases and J 5 bases; nucleotides not matched to a gene: 8. The CDR3 DNA is TGTGCCAGCAGCAAGGGACTAGTAGGTGACGAGCAGTACTTC. Translation: CASSKGLVGDEQYF.

In its sample, this clonotype was seen a few times. The chain has TRBV27 and TRBJ1-2; D remains unclear. Germline loops: CDR1 MNHEY, CDR2 SMNVEV (reference sequence). The CDR3 consists of 14 residues. V dropped 6 bases and J dropped 4 bases, with 15 bases sitting between them. CDR3 sequence (DNA): TGTGCCAGCAGCTCCAGGTTGAACCGCTATGGCTACACCTTC. This sequence encodes CASSSRLNRYGYTF.

This clonotype was counted only a few times. The CDR3 reads CASSVDGQGRETQYF. CDR3 sequence (DNA): TGTGCCAGCAGCGTAGATGGGCAGGGGAGAGAGACCCAGTACTTC. This sequence joins TRBV9 and TRBJ2-5, with D perhaps matching TRBD1 (6 bases). Germline CDR1 SGDLS, CDR2 YYNGEE. The CDR3 is made up of 15 amino acids. The germline V and J ends were trimmed by 0 bases and 4 bases, with 13 bases remaining between them.

This clonotype was observed a handful of times. The V call is TRBV7-9, the J call TRBJ2-1; TRBD2 agrees at 14 bases. V shed 1 base, J shed 10 bases, and the junction held 6 bases outside the gene matches. Germline loops: CDR1 SEHNR, CDR2 FQNEAQ (reference sequence). This CDR3 comprises 16 residues. DNA for the CDR3: TGTGCCAGCAGCTTAGAATTGGGACTAGCGGGAGTGGAGCAGTTCTTC. This gives the protein CASSLELGLAGVEQFF.

A few counts support this clonotype. The V gene is TRBV7-9, the J gene TRBJ2-7, with D unresolved. The CDR3 is made up of 12 amino acids. Trimming left V 1 base short and J 7 bases short, with 8 bases between. The germline V gene has CDR1 SEHNR and CDR2 FQNEAQ (reference sequence). CDR3 protein: CASSLEGLEQYF. CDR3 sequence (DNA): TGTGCCAGCAGCTTAGAGGGCCTGGAGCAGTACTTC.

The rearrangement joins TRBV4-3 to TRBJ2-1, with 7 bases matching TRBD1. CDR3 length: 15 amino acids. Germline values: CDR1 LGHNA, CDR2 YSLEER. V was clipped by 1 base and J by 7 bases; unmatched bases: 7. The CDR3 spells CASSQVRTGPNEQFF. CDR3 nucleotide sequence: TGCGCCAGCAGCCAAGTCCGGACAGGACCGAATGAGCAGTTCTTC.

The V and J genes are TRBV7-6 and TRBJ2-7; D perhaps matches TRBD1 (5 bases). V lost 5 bases and J lost 0, with 11 bases in between. Germline CDR1 reads SGHVS; CDR2 reads FNYEAQ. CDR3 length equals 14 residues. The CDR3 bases are TGTGCCAGCAGCAATGGGGCTAGCTCCTACGAGCAGTACTTC. Translating gives CASSNGASSYEQYF.